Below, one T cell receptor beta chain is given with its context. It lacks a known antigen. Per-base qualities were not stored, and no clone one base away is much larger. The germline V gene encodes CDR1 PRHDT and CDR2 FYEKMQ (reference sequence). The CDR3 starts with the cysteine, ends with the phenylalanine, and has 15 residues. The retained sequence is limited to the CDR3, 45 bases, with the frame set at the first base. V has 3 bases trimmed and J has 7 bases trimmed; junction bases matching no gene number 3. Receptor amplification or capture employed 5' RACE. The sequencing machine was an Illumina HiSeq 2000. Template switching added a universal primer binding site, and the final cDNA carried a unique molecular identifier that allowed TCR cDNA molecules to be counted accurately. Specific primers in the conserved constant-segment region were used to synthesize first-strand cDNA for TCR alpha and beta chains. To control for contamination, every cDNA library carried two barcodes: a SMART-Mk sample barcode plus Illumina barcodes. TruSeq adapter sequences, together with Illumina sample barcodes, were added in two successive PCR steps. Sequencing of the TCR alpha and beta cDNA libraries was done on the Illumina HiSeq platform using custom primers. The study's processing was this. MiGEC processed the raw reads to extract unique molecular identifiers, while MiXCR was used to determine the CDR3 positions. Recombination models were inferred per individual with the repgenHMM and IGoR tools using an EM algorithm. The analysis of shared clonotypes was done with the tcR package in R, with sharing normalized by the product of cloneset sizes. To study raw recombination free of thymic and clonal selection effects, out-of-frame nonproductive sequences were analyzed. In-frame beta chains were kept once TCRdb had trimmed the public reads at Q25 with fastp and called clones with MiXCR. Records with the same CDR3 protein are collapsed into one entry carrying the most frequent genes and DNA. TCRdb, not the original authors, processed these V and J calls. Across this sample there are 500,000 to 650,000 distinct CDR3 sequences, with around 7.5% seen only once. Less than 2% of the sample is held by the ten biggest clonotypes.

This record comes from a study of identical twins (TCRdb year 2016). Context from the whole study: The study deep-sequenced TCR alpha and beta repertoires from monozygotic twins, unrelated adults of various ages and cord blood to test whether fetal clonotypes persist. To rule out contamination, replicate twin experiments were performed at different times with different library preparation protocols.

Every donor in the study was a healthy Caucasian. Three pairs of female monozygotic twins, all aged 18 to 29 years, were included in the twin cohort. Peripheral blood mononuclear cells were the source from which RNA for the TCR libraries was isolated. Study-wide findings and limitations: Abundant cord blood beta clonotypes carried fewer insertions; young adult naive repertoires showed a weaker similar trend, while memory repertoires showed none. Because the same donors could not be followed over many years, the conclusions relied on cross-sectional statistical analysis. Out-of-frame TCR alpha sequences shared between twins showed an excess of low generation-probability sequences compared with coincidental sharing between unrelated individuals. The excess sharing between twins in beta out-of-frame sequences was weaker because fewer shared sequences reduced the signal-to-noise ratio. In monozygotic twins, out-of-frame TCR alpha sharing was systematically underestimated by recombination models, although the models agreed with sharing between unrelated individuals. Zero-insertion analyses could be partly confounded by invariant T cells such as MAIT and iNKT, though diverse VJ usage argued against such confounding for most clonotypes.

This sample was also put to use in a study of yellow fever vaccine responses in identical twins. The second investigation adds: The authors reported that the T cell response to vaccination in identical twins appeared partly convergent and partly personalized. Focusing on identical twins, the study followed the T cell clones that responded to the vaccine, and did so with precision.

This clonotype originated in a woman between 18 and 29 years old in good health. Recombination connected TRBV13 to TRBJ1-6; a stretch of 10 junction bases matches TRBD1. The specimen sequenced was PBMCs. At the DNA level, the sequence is TGTGCCAGCAGCTTGCCGGACAGGGGGAATTCACCCCTCCACTTT. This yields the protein CASSLPDRGNSPLHF.